This T cell receptor (beta chain) appears in the sequencing data of a study of technical replicates of blood from a few donors. Sequenced by immunoSEQ multiplex PCR; TCRdb stores in-frame clones only, minus some. The table has roughly 72,000 clones, 95% to 97% seen once; the top ten hold under 0.35%. Trimming removed 3 bases from V and 5 bases from J, with 13 bases in between. Germline values: CDR1 MDHEN, CDR2 SYDVKM. The CDR3 totals 15 residues. The sequenced sample was T cells isolated from PBMCs. This chain uses TRBV28 with TRBJ1-4; tentatively, D is TRBD1 (6 bases). This clonotype was obtained from a human donor in good health. CDR3 nucleotides: TGTGCCAGCAGTTTCACAGGGTGGGAGAATGAAAAACTGTTTTTT. Translation: CASSFTGWENEKLFF.